This is a list of T cell receptor beta chains from one sample in a study of T-cell memory formation after mild COVID-19. A single record per CDR3 protein comes from TCRdb applying MiXCR to the 5' RACE reads. The sample includes roughly 400,000 distinct CDR3 sequences, more than 15% seen only once; the top ten take around a fifth. The sample was PBMCs or a T cell subset sorted from them (not recorded which). Receptors were obtained from a man aged 18 to 29 who had mild COVID-19 (a few samples of this study predate the infection). Cell type and time point are not known. CDR3s include the opening cysteine and the closing phenylalanine or tryptophan. Each record gives: clone size, D gene, V gene, J gene, CDR3 protein, CDR3 DNA. The D gene is left open where the match is weak. Clone size is not always given. Where it is, it says once, few, many or a class for expanded clones.

abundance: NA; d_gene: TRBD2; v_gene: TRBV20-1; j_gene: TRBJ2-7; CDR3aa: CSAPSSSGGYYEQYF; CDR3nt: TGCAGTGCTCCGTCCTCTAGCGGGGGTTACTACGAGCAGTACTTC
abundance: many; d_gene: TRBD1; v_gene: TRBV6-2/TRBV6-3; j_gene: TRBJ2-5; CDR3aa: CASSDRVRETQYF; CDR3nt: TGTGCCAGCAGCGACAGGGTGCGGGAGACCCAGTACTTC
abundance: NA; d_gene: TRBD1; v_gene: TRBV15; j_gene: TRBJ1-1; CDR3aa: CATSKGQNMNTEAFF; CDR3nt: TGTGCCACCAGCAAGGGACAGAACATGAACACTGAAGCTTTCTTT
abundance: few; d_gene: NA; v_gene: TRBV3-1; j_gene: TRBJ2-7; CDR3aa: CASSQQGSSYEQYF; CDR3nt: TGTGCCAGCAGCCAGCAGGGGAGCTCCTACGAGCAGTACTTC
abundance: NA; d_gene: TRBD1; v_gene: TRBV4-1; j_gene: TRBJ1-4; CDR3aa: CASSQLPRQGFVKLFF; CDR3nt: TGCGCCAGCAGCCAACTTCCGCGACAGGGGTTCGTAAAACTGTTTTTT
abundance: many; d_gene: NA; v_gene: TRBV3-1; j_gene: TRBJ2-3; CDR3aa: CASSPYSTGRGTQYF; CDR3nt: TGTGCCAGCAGCCCCTACTCGACAGGGAGGGGTACGCAGTATTTT
abundance: NA; d_gene: NA; v_gene: TRBV5-1; j_gene: TRBJ2-3; CDR3aa: CASSFMTEDTDTQYF; CDR3nt: TGCGCCAGCAGCTTTATGACGGAGGACACAGATACGCAGTATTTT
abundance: NA; d_gene: TRBD1; v_gene: TRBV7-2; j_gene: TRBJ1-5; CDR3aa: CASSLTGAFGNQPQHF; CDR3nt: TGTGCCAGCAGCCTGACAGGGGCTTTTGGCAATCAGCCCCAGCATTTT
abundance: many; d_gene: NA; v_gene: TRBV7-6; j_gene: TRBJ2-3; CDR3aa: CASTPWEAGGTDTQYF; CDR3nt: TGTGCCAGCACCCCTTGGGAGGCGGGTGGCACAGATACGCAGTATTTT
abundance: NA; d_gene: NA; v_gene: TRBV7-9; j_gene: TRBJ2-3; CDR3aa: CDSSPGPGALATDTQYF; CDR3nt: TGTGACAGCAGCCCAGGTCCGGGGGCTCTAGCGACAGATACGCAGTATTTT
abundance: NA; d_gene: NA; v_gene: TRBV4-3; j_gene: TRBJ1-2; CDR3aa: CASSQDRAYGYTF; CDR3nt: TGCGCCAGCAGCCAAGATAGGGCGTATGGCTACACCTTC
abundance: few; d_gene: NA; v_gene: TRBV7-2; j_gene: TRBJ2-3; CDR3aa: CASSPRKDTQYF; CDR3nt: TGTGCCAGCAGCCCACGGAAGGATACGCAGTATTTT
abundance: NA; d_gene: TRBD2; v_gene: TRBV6-5; j_gene: TRBJ2-3; CDR3aa: CASSYSSGGLTDTQYF; CDR3nt: TGTGCCAGCAGTTACTCAAGCGGGGGCCTCACAGATACGCAGTATTTT
abundance: NA; d_gene: NA; v_gene: TRBV20-1; j_gene: TRBJ1-1; CDR3aa: CSASPLIMNTEAFF; CDR3nt: TGCAGTGCTAGCCCCCTGATAATGAACACTGAAGCTTTCTTT
abundance: NA; d_gene: NA; v_gene: TRBV6-5; j_gene: TRBJ1-3; CDR3aa: CASRTLLRAGNTIYF; CDR3nt: TGTGCCAGCCGAACCCTCTTACGGGCCGGAAACACCATATATTTT
abundance: NA; d_gene: NA; v_gene: TRBV5-1; j_gene: TRBJ2-6; CDR3aa: CASSLEGSRANVLTF; CDR3nt: TGCGCCAGCAGCTTGGAGGGATCTAGGGCCAACGTCCTGACTTTC
abundance: NA; d_gene: NA; v_gene: TRBV28; j_gene: TRBJ1-2; CDR3aa: CASTDRNYGYTF; CDR3nt: TGTGCCAGCACGGACAGAAACTATGGCTACACCTTC
abundance: few; d_gene: TRBD1; v_gene: TRBV27; j_gene: TRBJ1-1; CDR3aa: CASSPRQGVTEAFF; CDR3nt: TGTGCCAGCAGTCCTCGACAGGGGGTGACTGAAGCTTTCTTT
abundance: NA; d_gene: NA; v_gene: TRBV7-2; j_gene: TRBJ1-2; CDR3aa: CASSLELGRGYTF; CDR3nt: TGTGCCAGCAGCTTAGAACTGGGTAGAGGCTACACCTTC
abundance: few; d_gene: NA; v_gene: TRBV7-9; j_gene: TRBJ1-1; CDR3aa: CASSAGQKNTEAFF; CDR3nt: TGTGCCAGCAGCGCGGGCCAAAAGAACACTGAAGCTTTCTTT
abundance: few; d_gene: NA; v_gene: TRBV29-1; j_gene: TRBJ1-1; CDR3aa: CSVLWGDTEAFF; CDR3nt: TGCAGCGTTCTTTGGGGGGACACTGAAGCTTTCTTT
abundance: NA; d_gene: NA; v_gene: TRBV14; j_gene: TRBJ1-1; CDR3aa: CASSQWTKQAFF; CDR3nt: TGTGCCAGCAGCCAATGGACTAAACAGGCTTTCTTT
abundance: few; d_gene: TRBD1; v_gene: TRBV5-1; j_gene: TRBJ1-2; CDR3aa: CASSLATGRSRGYTF; CDR3nt: TGCGCCAGCAGCTTGGCGACAGGGCGATCGCGTGGCTACACCTTC
abundance: few; d_gene: TRBD1; v_gene: TRBV7-8; j_gene: TRBJ1-2; CDR3aa: CASSPDGTGVYGYTF; CDR3nt: TGTGCCAGCAGCCCGGACGGGACAGGGGTTTATGGCTACACCTTC
abundance: NA; d_gene: NA; v_gene: TRBV11-2; j_gene: TRBJ2-5; CDR3aa: CASSGAFFSLETQYF; CDR3nt: TGTGCCAGCAGCGGGGCTTTCTTCAGTTTAGAGACCCAGTACTTC
abundance: few; d_gene: NA; v_gene: TRBV7-3; j_gene: TRBJ2-5; CDR3aa: CASSRGGRGFFETQYF; CDR3nt: TGTGCCAGCAGCCGTGGTGGACGGGGGTTTTTTGAGACCCAGTACTTC
abundance: NA; d_gene: NA; v_gene: TRBV29-1; j_gene: TRBJ2-4; CDR3aa: CSVVGRFGNIQYF; CDR3nt: TGCAGCGTTGTTGGCAGGTTCGGGAACATTCAGTACTTC
abundance: NA; d_gene: TRBD2; v_gene: TRBV20-1; j_gene: TRBJ2-7; CDR3aa: CSARGTSGRSSYEQYF; CDR3nt: TGCAGTGCTAGGGGGACTAGCGGGAGGAGCTCCTACGAGCAGTACTTC
abundance: few; d_gene: TRBD1; v_gene: TRBV5-1; j_gene: TRBJ1-5; CDR3aa: CASSLTGDGGQPQHF; CDR3nt: TGCGCCAGCAGCTTGACAGGGGACGGGGGGCAGCCCCAGCATTTT
abundance: few; d_gene: NA; v_gene: TRBV12-3/TRBV12-4; j_gene: TRBJ1-2; CDR3aa: CASRRRRLGGYTF; CDR3nt: TGTGCCAGCAGGAGACGACGTTTAGGGGGCTACACCTTC
abundance: few; d_gene: NA; v_gene: TRBV4-1; j_gene: TRBJ1-5; CDR3aa: CASSQDFMGDIGQPQHF; CDR3nt: TGCGCCAGCAGCCAAGATTTTATGGGGGACATCGGTCAGCCCCAGCATTTT
abundance: few; d_gene: TRBD1; v_gene: TRBV2; j_gene: TRBJ1-1; CDR3aa: CASTGLGQGAKTEAFF; CDR3nt: TGTGCCAGCACCGGACTGGGGCAGGGGGCGAAGACTGAAGCTTTCTTT
abundance: NA; d_gene: NA; v_gene: TRBV29-1; j_gene: TRBJ2-2; CDR3aa: CSVVPLSGAGTGELFF; CDR3nt: TGCAGCGTTGTTCCCCTCTCGGGTGCCGGGACCGGGGAGCTGTTTTTT
abundance: once; d_gene: NA; v_gene: TRBV15; j_gene: TRBJ2-5; CDR3aa: CATSRDNSPQETQYF; CDR3nt: TGTGCCACCAGCAGAGACAACAGCCCCCAAGAGACCCAGTACTTC
abundance: NA; d_gene: NA; v_gene: TRBV7-2; j_gene: TRBJ1-2; CDR3aa: CASSLVQGVSGGYTF; CDR3nt: TGTGCCAGCAGCTTGGTACAGGGTGTTTCAGGCGGCTACACCTTC
abundance: few; d_gene: NA; v_gene: TRBV12-3/TRBV12-4; j_gene: TRBJ2-1; CDR3aa: CASSSSGLPAGEQFF; CDR3nt: TGTGCCAGCAGTTCCTCCGGGCTGCCCGCAGGTGAGCAGTTCTTC
abundance: NA; d_gene: NA; v_gene: TRBV24-1; j_gene: TRBJ2-5; CDR3aa: CATSDGGHQETQYF; CDR3nt: TGTGCCACCAGTGATGGGGGGCACCAAGAGACCCAGTACTTC
abundance: few; d_gene: TRBD2; v_gene: TRBV7-9; j_gene: TRBJ2-7; CDR3aa: CASSPGEGYSYEQYF; CDR3nt: TGTGCCAGCAGCCCCGGGGAGGGGTACTCCTACGAGCAGTACTTC
abundance: NA; d_gene: NA; v_gene: TRBV20-1; j_gene: TRBJ2-7; CDR3aa: CSARDQGQGGFEQYF; CDR3nt: TGCAGTGCTAGAGATCAGGGCCAGGGAGGTTTCGAGCAGTACTTC
abundance: NA; d_gene: NA; v_gene: TRBV7-6; j_gene: TRBJ2-3; CDR3aa: CASSLTSQVSADTQYF; CDR3nt: TGTGCCAGCAGCTTAACCAGCCAGGTCAGCGCAGATACGCAGTATTTT
abundance: few; d_gene: TRBD2; v_gene: TRBV3-1; j_gene: TRBJ2-1; CDR3aa: CASSQREVGYNEQFF; CDR3nt: TGTGCCAGCAGCCAACGGGAGGTCGGTTACAATGAGCAGTTCTTC
abundance: NA; d_gene: NA; v_gene: TRBV3-1; j_gene: TRBJ2-7; CDR3aa: CASSQVGDPTLEQYF; CDR3nt: TGTGCCAGCAGCCAAGTTGGGGACCCGACACTCGAGCAGTACTTC
abundance: few; d_gene: NA; v_gene: TRBV18; j_gene: TRBJ2-5; CDR3aa: CASSPRLLQETQYF; CDR3nt: TGTGCCAGCTCACCACGGCTACTCCAAGAGACCCAGTACTTC
abundance: few; d_gene: NA; v_gene: TRBV7-2; j_gene: TRBJ2-5; CDR3aa: CASSLAGEQETQYF; CDR3nt: TGTGCCAGCAGCTTAGCGGGAGAACAAGAGACCCAGTACTTC
abundance: few; d_gene: TRBD1; v_gene: TRBV3-1; j_gene: TRBJ1-1; CDR3aa: CASSDPGTAYTEAFF; CDR3nt: TGTGCCAGCAGCGACCCCGGGACAGCCTACACTGAAGCTTTCTTT
abundance: few; d_gene: NA; v_gene: TRBV6-5; j_gene: TRBJ1-2; CDR3aa: CASSYRSAYGYTF; CDR3nt: TGTGCCAGCAGTTACCGTTCTGCCTATGGCTACACCTTC
abundance: many; d_gene: NA; v_gene: TRBV4-2; j_gene: TRBJ1-2; CDR3aa: CASSQEGGEYGYTF; CDR3nt: TGTGCCAGCAGCCAAGAGGGGGGGGAATATGGCTACACCTTC
abundance: many; d_gene: NA; v_gene: TRBV7-9; j_gene: TRBJ1-1; CDR3aa: CASSFWALNTEAFF; CDR3nt: TGTGCCAGCAGCTTTTGGGCCTTGAACACTGAAGCTTTCTTT
abundance: few; d_gene: NA; v_gene: TRBV5-6; j_gene: TRBJ2-3; CDR3aa: CASLRGGGTDTQYF; CDR3nt: TGTGCCAGCCTTAGAGGCGGAGGTACAGATACGCAGTATTTT
abundance: few; d_gene: TRBD2; v_gene: TRBV20-1; j_gene: TRBJ2-3; CDR3aa: CSAILAGAKTDDTQYF; CDR3nt: TGCAGTGCTATCCTAGCGGGGGCCAAAACCGATGATACGCAGTATTTT
abundance: few; d_gene: NA; v_gene: TRBV6-6; j_gene: TRBJ2-2; CDR3aa: CASSVWADRTGELFF; CDR3nt: TGTGCCAGCAGTGTCTGGGCAGACCGGACCGGGGAGCTGTTTTTT